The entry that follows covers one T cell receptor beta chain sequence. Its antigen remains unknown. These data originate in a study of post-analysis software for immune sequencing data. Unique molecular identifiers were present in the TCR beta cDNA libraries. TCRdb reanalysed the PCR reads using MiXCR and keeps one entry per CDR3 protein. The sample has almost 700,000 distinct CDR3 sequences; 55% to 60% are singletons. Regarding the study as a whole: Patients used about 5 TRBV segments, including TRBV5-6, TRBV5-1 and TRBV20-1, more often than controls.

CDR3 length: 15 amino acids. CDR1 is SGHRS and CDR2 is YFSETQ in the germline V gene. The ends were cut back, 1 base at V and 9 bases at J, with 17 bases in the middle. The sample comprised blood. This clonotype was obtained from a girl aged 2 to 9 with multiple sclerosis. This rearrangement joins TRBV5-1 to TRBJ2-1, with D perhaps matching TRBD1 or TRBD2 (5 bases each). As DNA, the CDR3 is TGCGCCAGCAGCTTGAAAGGGACCACCGATACTGAGCAGTTCTTC. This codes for CASSLKGTTDTEQFF.